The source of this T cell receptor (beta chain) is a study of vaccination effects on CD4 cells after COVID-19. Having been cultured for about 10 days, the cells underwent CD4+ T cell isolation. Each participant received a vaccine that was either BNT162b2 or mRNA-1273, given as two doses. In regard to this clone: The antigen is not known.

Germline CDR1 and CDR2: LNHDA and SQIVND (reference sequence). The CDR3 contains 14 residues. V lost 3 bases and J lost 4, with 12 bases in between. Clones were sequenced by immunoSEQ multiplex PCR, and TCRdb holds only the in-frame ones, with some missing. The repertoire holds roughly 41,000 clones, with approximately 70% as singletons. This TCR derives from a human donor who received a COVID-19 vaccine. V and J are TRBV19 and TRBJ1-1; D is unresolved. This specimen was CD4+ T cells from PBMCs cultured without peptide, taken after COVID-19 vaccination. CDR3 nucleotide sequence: TGTGCCAGTAGTATCGGGGAGGGTGGCACTGAAGCTTTCTTT. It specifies CASSIGEGGTEAFF. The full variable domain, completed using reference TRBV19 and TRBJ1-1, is DGGITQSPKYLFRKEGQNVTLSCEQNLNHDAMYWYRQDPGQGLRLIYYSQIVNDFQKGDIAEGYSVSREKKESFPLTVTSAQKNPTAFYLCASSIGEGGTEAFFGQGTRLTVV.